These 15 T cell receptor beta chains originate from one sample sequenced in a study of T cells in Graves' hyperthyroidism and ophthalmopathy. RNA transcripts gave rise to amplified TCR beta CDR3 regions. HTBI primers drove first-round RT-PCR of the TCR CDR3. TCRdb ran MiXCR on the multiplex PCR reads and lists one entry per CDR3 protein. The table has 310,000 or so distinct CDR3 sequences, over 15% seen once. Sample: blood. The receptor source for this set is a woman aged 60-75 years with Graves' ophthalmopathy.

The table lists this clonotype with many counts. The chain carries TRBV12-5 and TRBJ1-3; the D gene is possibly TRBD1 (5 bases). V was pared by 3 bases and J by 2 bases, with 11 bases between. The CDR3 runs 15 residues. Germline V gives CDR1 LGHNT, CDR2 FRNRAP. CDR3 sequence reads: CASGFGQGAGNTIYF. CDR3 DNA sequence: TGTGCTAGTGGTTTCGGGCAGGGTGCTGGAAACACCATATATTTT. The variable domain in full, completed from reference TRBV12-5 and TRBJ1-3, reads DARVTQTPRHKVTEMGQEVTMRCQPILGHNTVFWYRQTMMQGLELLAYFRNRAPLDDSGMPKDRFSAEMPDATLATLKIQPSEPRDSAVYFCASGFGQGAGNTIYFGEGSWLTVV.

This clonotype has ten or more counts. This chain connects TRBV11-2 to TRBJ2-1, with 12 positions matching TRBD2. The germline V gene encodes CDR1 SGHAT and CDR2 FQNNGV. The CDR3 consists of 17 residues. V shed 4 bases and J 3 bases; nucleotides not matched to a gene: 7. This CDR3 reads CASSSRTSGTVYNEQFF. The CDR3 coding sequence is TGTGCCAGCAGCTCCCGGACTAGCGGGACAGTCTACAATGAGCAGTTCTTC.

V usage is TRBV4-3 and J usage is TRBJ1-4; 7 positions agree with TRBD1. This CDR3 region has 16 residues. Germline V gives CDR1 LGHNA, CDR2 YSLEER. V lost 3 bases to trimming and J lost 5 bases; unmatched junction nucleotides: 9. Here the CDR3 DNA reads TGCGCCAGCAGCCAGGAACAGGGGCGCGTAAATGAAAAACTGTTTTTT. Its translation: CASSQEQGRVNEKLFF.

This clonotype was observed at least ten times. Written as DNA, the CDR3 is TGTGCCAGCAGCCCGGGCAGCAACTACGAGCAGTACTTC. Its translation: CASSPGSNYEQYF. The rearrangement joins TRBV7-2 to TRBJ2-7; D remains ambiguous. Germline CDR1 is SGHTA and CDR2 is FQGNSA. Trimming left V 5 bases short and J 3 bases short, with 11 bases between. CDR3 length equals 13 residues.

The sample holds many counts of this clonotype. The CDR3 is CSARDPASTDTQYF. DNA for the CDR3: TGCAGTGCTAGAGATCCGGCCAGCACAGATACGCAGTATTTT. The chain carries TRBV20-1 and TRBJ2-3; D is undetermined. V was trimmed by 0 bases and J by 0 bases, leaving 7 bases between them. CDR3 length: 14 residues. Germline CDR1 is DFQATT and CDR2 is SNEGSKA (reference sequence).

This clonotype occurred many times. The gene calls are TRBV28 and TRBJ2-7; 7 bases map to TRBD1. Germline V CDR1 and CDR2: MDHEN, SYDVKM. CDR3 length: 14 residues. V lost 5 bases to trimming and J lost 2 bases; unmatched junction nucleotides: 6. CDR3: CASSPTGTAYEQYF. CDR3 coding DNA: TGTGCCAGCAGTCCAACCGGGACAGCCTACGAGCAGTACTTC.

This clonotype was seen at least ten times. This chain joins TRBV20-1 and TRBJ1-2; D gene ambiguous. V was shortened by 0 bases and J by 0 bases, with 14 bases between the two germline ends. Germline V gene lookup returns CDR1 DFQATT and CDR2 SNEGSKA (reference sequence). The CDR3 length is 16 residues. CDR3 DNA sequence: TGCAGTGCTAGAGATCGTCTCTTAGGATCTAACTATGGCTACACCTTC. Its translation: CSARDRLLGSNYGYTF.

This chain connects TRBV5-6 to TRBJ2-3; D possibly corresponds to TRBD1 (6 bases). This CDR3 comprises 17 residues. V gave up 3 bases and J gave up 5 bases, with 22 bases separating them. From germline, CDR1 is SGHDT and CDR2 YYEEEE. CDR3 loop: CASSSAGANSWGDTQYF. The CDR3 DNA reads TGTGCCAGCAGCTCGGCAGGGGCAAACAGTTGGGGAGATACGCAGTATTTT.

This clonotype showed up just a few times. CDR3 sequence reads: CASSLADPGGETQYF. For the CDR3, the DNA is TGCGCCAGCAGCTTGGCCGATCCAGGGGGCGAGACCCAGTACTTC. The chain carries TRBV5-1 and TRBJ2-5, with 8 bases lining up with TRBD1. The CDR3 extends over 15 amino acids. Germline CDR1 SGHRS, CDR2 YFSETQ. Trimming cost V 0 bases and J 5 bases; bases outside gene matches: 6.

This clonotype came up many times. The chain carries TRBV11-1 and TRBJ2-3; the match to TRBD2 covers 7 bases. The trim removed 5 bases at V and 0 bases at J, leaving 8 bases unmatched. CDR3 length: 16 residues. Germline assignment: CDR1 SGHAT and CDR2 FQDESV (reference sequence). CDR3 region: CASSRTWTRSTDTQYF. CDR3 in DNA: TGTGCCAGCAGCCGGACGTGGACTAGAAGCACAGATACGCAGTATTTT.

The chain couples TRBV10-3 to TRBJ2-4; no clear D gene. Trimming took 0 bases from V and 9 from J, leaving 9 bases between them. The CDR3 covers 13 residues. Germline V gene data show CDR1 as ENHRY and CDR2 as SYGVKD. The CDR3 protein is CAISESELGIQYF. CDR3 sequence (DNA): TGTGCCATCAGTGAGTCAGAATTGGGCATTCAGTACTTC.

This clonotype was counted at least ten times. As DNA, the CDR3 is TGTGCCAGCAGCATCGCTGTGGGCACAGATACGCAGTATTTT. Translation: CASSIAVGTDTQYF. The chain recombines TRBV28 with TRBJ2-3, with D unclear. The CDR3 spans 14 residues. V lost 6 bases and J 1 base, leaving 11 bases between the germline ends. The V gene's germline CDR1 is MDHEN and CDR2 SYDVKM.

The V call is TRBV20-1, the J call TRBJ2-1, with D maybe TRBD2 (6 bases). V lost 5 bases, J lost 6 bases, and 17 bases lay in between. Germline CDR1 is DFQATT and CDR2 is SNEGSKA (reference sequence). The CDR3 has 14 residues. CDR3 coding DNA: TGCAGTGCTCACACTAGCATTAACCCCAATGAGCAGTTCTTC. This encodes CSAHTSINPNEQFF.

The table lists this clonotype with a few counts. The genes are TRBV10-2 and TRBJ1-1; tentative D call: TRBD1 (6 bases). The CDR3 covers 13 residues. The V and J ends lost 8 bases and 3 bases respectively, with 13 bases between them. Germline CDR1 and CDR2: WSHSY and SAAADI. CDR3 DNA sequence: TGCGCCAGCTGCGCGGGACACTACACTGAAGCTTTCTTT. As protein: CASCAGHYTEAFF.

This clonotype was seen a handful of times. The chain is built from TRBV6-2 or TRBV6-3 and TRBJ1-1; D is ambiguous. Trimming removed 0 bases from V and 0 bases from J, with 11 bases in between. This CDR3 is built from 16 residues. Germline CDR1 MNHEY, CDR2 SVGEGT. The CDR3 nucleotides are TGTGCCAGCAGTTACTCTACCAGTGGAATGAACACTGAAGCTTTCTTT. It encodes CASSYSTSGMNTEAFF.